Presented here are 9 T cell receptor beta chains from one specimen sequenced in a study of T cell responses to AZD1222 COVID-19 vaccine. Repertoires were generated with immunoSEQ multiplex PCR, while TCRdb's copy carries only in-frame clones and drops some. The top ten hold 8% of the sample, which has about 110,000 clones, 90% seen once. This material consisted of peripheral blood, taken 28 days after the second AZD1222 dose. These receptors came from an adult who received the AZD1222 COVID-19 vaccine.

This chain links TRBV5-1 with TRBJ2-7, with 8 bases fitting TRBD1. The CDR3 extends over 15 amino acids. Germline lookup yields CDR1 SGHRS and CDR2 YFSETQ. The junction had 9 bases not matched to a gene; V was cut back by 4 bases and J by 3 bases. The CDR3 DNA is TGCGCCAGCAGCAACCGGGACAGGAGGTACTACGAGCAGTACTTC. Amino acids: CASSNRDRRYYEQYF.

The chain joins TRBV7-3 to TRBJ2-7; D not certain. Germline values: CDR1 SGHTA, CDR2 FQGTGA. Trimming took 2 bases from V and 2 from J, leaving 19 bases between them. CDR3 length: 17 residues. The DNA for the CDR3 is TGTGCCAGCAGCTTATGGCGGTCCGGGTTTTTTGCCTACGAGCAGTACTTC. Its translation: CASSLWRSGFFAYEQYF.

In its sample, this clone was seen once. DNA for the CDR3: TGTGCCAGCAGTGAAGATGAGCTGGATGGAAACACCATATATTTT. Amino acid sequence: CASSEDELDGNTIYF. The chain has TRBV6-1 and TRBJ1-3; D is uncertain. Looked up from germline, CDR1 is MNHNS and CDR2 is SASEGT. The CDR3 runs 15 residues. The V end was cut by 1 base, the J end by 3 bases, with 10 bases between.

The chain has TRBV5-1 and TRBJ1-6, with D possibly being TRBD1 (6 bases). V was clipped by 5 bases and J by 4 bases, with 13 bases between them. The germline gives CDR1 SGHRS, CDR2 YFSETQ. CDR3 length: 15 residues. CDR3 loop: CASSWTENYNSPLHF. The CDR3 nucleotides are TGCGCCAGCAGTTGGACAGAGAATTATAATTCACCCCTCCACTTT. The full variable domain, with the rest looked up from reference TRBV5-1 and TRBJ1-6, is KAGVTQTPRYLIKTRGQQVTLSCSPISGHRSVSWYQQTPGQGLQFLFEYFSETQRNKGNFPGRFSGRQFSNSRSEMNVSTLELGDSALYLCASSWTENYNSPLHFGNGTRLTVT.

V and J are TRBV4-3 and TRBJ1-2; 10 bases match TRBD1. V gave up 8 bases and J gave up 6 bases; unmatched junction bases: 9. The CDR3 runs 14 residues. Germline V gives CDR1 LGHNA, CDR2 YSLEER. The CDR3 here is CASGGWDRGHGYTF. The CDR3, as DNA: TGCGCCAGCGGCGGTTGGGACAGGGGACATGGCTACACCTTC.

This rearrangement joins TRBV27 to TRBJ1-1, with D perhaps TRBD1 (5 bases). The germline V gene has CDR1 MNHEY and CDR2 SMNVEV (reference sequence). The CDR3 runs 17 residues. Trimming took 5 bases from V and 1 from J, leaving 20 bases between them. The CDR3 DNA sequence: TGTGCCAGCAGTCGAAATTTGGGGCCACCTACGAACACTGAAGCTTTCTTT. Amino acids: CASSRNLGPPTNTEAFF.

This clone has just one count. The genes are TRBV19 and TRBJ1-2; 7 nucleotides match TRBD1. The CDR3 is 13 amino acids. Germline values: CDR1 LNHDA, CDR2 SQIVND (reference sequence). Trimming took 8 bases from V and 7 from J; bases not matched to a gene: 10. The CDR3 is CASAQDRPFGYTF. The CDR3 nucleotides read TGTGCCAGTGCCCAGGACAGGCCTTTTGGCTACACCTTC. The full variable domain, in which reference TRBV19 and TRBJ1-2 provide the parts outside the CDR3, is DGGITQSPKYLFRKEGQNVTLSCEQNLNHDAMYWYRQDPGQGLRLIYYSQIVNDFQKGDIAEGYSVSREKKESFPLTVTSAQKNPTAFYLCASAQDRPFGYTFGSGTRLTVV.

The chain joins TRBV3-1 (or the pseudogene TRBV3-2) to TRBJ2-7; D not certain. V was trimmed by 3 bases and J by 6 bases, leaving 12 bases between them. CDR3 length: 13 residues. Germline lookup yields CDR1 LGHDT and CDR2 YNNKEL (reference sequence). As DNA, the CDR3 is TGTGCCAGCAGCCAGGAAGATGTAGGCGAGCAGTACTTC. Its protein product is CASSQEDVGEQYF.

The V gene is TRBV18, the J gene TRBJ1-5; D is unclear. The CDR3 covers 15 residues. The ends were cut back, 1 base at V and 1 base at J, with 8 bases in the middle. The V gene's germline CDR1 is KGHSH and CDR2 LQKENI. The CDR3 here is CASSPQEGSNQPQHF. Written as DNA, the CDR3 is TGTGCCAGCTCACCACAGGAAGGGAGCAATCAGCCCCAGCATTTT.